One T cell receptor (beta chain) is described in this entry. Its binding antigen is unknown. No base quality information exists; no much larger clone differs at one position. CDR1 SGHDN and CDR2 FVKESK are derived from the germline V gene. V is clipped by 4 bases and J by 0 bases, and the sequence between their germline boundaries is 11 bases long. Including cysteine and phenylalanine, the CDR3 has 15 amino acids. Just the 45-base CDR3 DNA is kept, in frame starting at base 1. The data are from a study of identical twins (dated by TCRdb to about 2016). Regarding the research as a whole: To test whether fetal clonotypes persist, the study used deep sequencing on TCR alpha and beta repertoires from monozygotic twins, unrelated adults of various ages, and cord blood. To rule out contamination, the twin experiments were replicated at different times with different library preparation protocols.

Only healthy Caucasian donors were included. The twin cohort comprised three pairs of female monozygotic twins, all aged roughly 18 to 29 years. CD4+ and CD8+ T cell populations were isolated with positive isolation kits from Invitrogen. The library was prepared using 5' RACE. The reads were generated on an Illumina HiSeq 2000. A universal primer binding site was introduced by template switching, and a unique molecular identifier was present in the final cDNA, enabling accurate counting of TCR cDNA molecules. Specific primers in the conserved constant-segment region were used to synthesize first-strand cDNA for the TCR alpha and beta chains. To control for contamination, every cDNA library carried two barcodes: a SMART-Mk sample barcode plus Illumina barcodes. TruSeq adapter sequences along with Illumina sample barcodes were introduced in two successive PCR steps. The Illumina HiSeq platform was used with custom primers to sequence TCR alpha and beta cDNA libraries. The study's own analysis went as follows. MiGEC processed the raw reads to extract unique molecular identifiers, while MiXCR was used to determine the CDR3 positions. For each individual, recombination models were inferred using an EM algorithm with the repgenHMM and IGoR tools. Shared clonotypes were analyzed with the tcR package in R, and sharing was normalized by the product of cloneset sizes. Out-of-frame nonproductive sequences were analyzed to study raw recombination free of thymic and clonal selection effects. In-frame beta chains were kept once TCRdb had trimmed the public reads at Q25 with fastp and called clones with MiXCR. Under each unique CDR3 protein, matching rows form one entry showing the most common genes and DNA. These V and J calls derive from TCRdb rather than the authors' analysis. This sample gives hundreds of thousands of distinct CDR3 sequences in total; roughly 7.5% of them show up just once. Jointly, the top ten make up more than 5% of the sample.

The full study reports these points: In monozygotic twins, recombination models systematically underestimated out-of-frame TCR alpha sharing, but the models matched the sharing seen between unrelated individuals. The excess sharing between twins in beta out-of-frame sequences was weaker because fewer shared sequences reduced the signal-to-noise ratio. Abundant cord blood beta clonotypes had fewer insertions, young adult naive repertoires showed a similar but weaker trend, and memory repertoires showed no such trend. Conclusions relied on cross-sectional statistical analysis, since the same donors could not be followed over many years. Out-of-frame TCR alpha sequences shared between twins showed an excess of low generation-probability sequences compared with coincidental sharing between unrelated individuals. Invariant T cells such as MAIT and iNKT could partly confound zero-insertion analyses, though diverse VJ usage argued against this for most clonotypes.

These records were also assigned to another study, of yellow fever vaccine responses in identical twins. The second study's paper adds: The authors reported that the T cell response to vaccination in identical twins appeared partly convergent and partly personalized. Focusing on identical twins, the study followed the T cell clones that responded to the vaccine, and did so with precision.

The sequence came from a woman aged 18-29 years in good health. The V and J genes are TRBV14 and TRBJ2-3; the D region possibly corresponds to TRBD1 (5 bases align). Sequenced material: CD8+ T cells sorted from blood. The nucleotide sequence is given as TGTGCCAGCAGCCGATGGGGCGGTAGCACAGATACGCAGTATTTT. Protein translation: CASSRWGGSTDTQYF.